The 6 T cell receptor beta chains below all came from one sample that was sequenced in a study of metastatic and nonmetastatic thyroid tumors. Thyroid surgery took place with no prior treatment in any patient. TCRdb reassembled clones from the PCR reads with MiXCR. The sample yields approximately 28,000 clones, over 12% seen once. Input material: blood. The receptors derive from a male donor with papillary thyroid cancer or a benign thyroid nodule (not recorded which). Some clones in this sample may be carry-over from other donors' samples.

The rearrangement links TRBV12-3 or TRBV12-4 to TRBJ1-6; the D gene is possibly TRBD1 (6 bases). Trimming stripped 7 bases from V and 0 bases from J, with 16 bases between. The CDR3 is made up of 17 amino acids. CDR3: CASTSRGVSSYNSPLHF. In DNA, the CDR3 is TGTGCCAGCACCTCTAGGGGGGTAAGCTCCTATAATTCACCCCTCCACTTT.

This clone was detected ten times or more. The chain has TRBV4-1 and TRBJ2-1; 7 bases map to TRBD2. There are 18 residues in the CDR3. After removal of 1 base from V and 1 base from J, the junction contained 10 bases not matched to a gene. The germline gives CDR1 MGHRA, CDR2 YSYEKL. The CDR3 DNA is TGCGCCAGCAGCCAAGTTGATGGCGGGAGTATATCCTACAATGAGCAGTTCTTC. Translation gives CASSQVDGGSISYNEQFF.

This clone was detected many times. The chain combines TRBV6-1 with TRBJ2-3; 10 bases are shared with TRBD2. V was pared by 6 bases and J by 2 bases, with 5 bases of the junction left unmatched. This CDR3 is 15 amino acids long. Germline V gene lookup returns CDR1 MNHNS and CDR2 SASEGT. The chain's CDR3 is CASRIAGGPTDTQYF. The CDR3, as DNA: TGTGCCAGCAGAATAGCGGGGGGTCCCACAGATACGCAGTATTTT.

This clone has at least ten counts. This chain joins TRBV20-1 and TRBJ1-1; tentative D call: TRBD1 (5 bases). Trimming took 2 bases from V and 2 from J, leaving 18 bases between them. The CDR3 is 16 amino acids. Germline V lookup: CDR1 DFQATT, CDR2 SNEGSKA (reference sequence). The CDR3 nucleotides read TGCAGTGCTAGACGTCGGGGGGAAGCGTTTAACACTGAAGCTTTCTTT. This translates into CSARRRGEAFNTEAFF.

This clone was counted between two and nine times. Its ends do not fully match the called genes, so a read error is possible. The chain is built from TRBV27 and TRBJ2-1; TRBD2 matches at 9 bases. Germline V gene data show CDR1 as MNHEY and CDR2 as SMNVEV (reference sequence). There are 16 residues in the CDR3. The CDR3 here is CSSIFSGGPDYNEQFF. The CDR3, as DNA: TGTTCCAGCATTTTTAGCGGGGGACCGGATTACAATGAGCAGTTCTTC.

This clone was recorded a few times. This chain uses TRBV6-2 or TRBV6-3 with TRBJ1-2; D gene unclear. The CDR3 contains 12 residues. The V gene lost 5 bases and the J gene lost 8 bases, with 12 bases spanning the gap. Per germline, CDR1 MNHEY and CDR2 SVGEGT. The CDR3 is CASSESAKGYTF. The CDR3 nucleotides read TGTGCCAGCAGTGAAAGCGCAAAGGGCTACACCTTC.